The 17 T cell receptor beta chains listed next were all sequenced from one sample in a study of T-cell reconstitution after alpha-beta-depleted transplantation in children. For TCRbeta, the library was prepared with unique molecular identifiers. TCRdb fed the PCR reads into MiXCR, producing one record per CDR3 protein. There are about 610,000 distinct CDR3 sequences in the sample; about 10% occur only once, and approximately 4.1% lies in the top ten. The sample in question was PBMCs from the stem cell graft donor, obtained from the stem cell graft. The receptors derive from a human donor who donated a stem cell graft to a child with acute myeloid leukemia.

The chain is built from TRBV4-3 and TRBJ2-6; no clear D. The CDR3 consists of 15 residues. Germline loops: CDR1 LGHNA, CDR2 YSLEER. The V end was cut by 1 base, the J end by 0 bases, with 4 bases between. CDR3 protein: CASSQGHSGANVLTF. In nucleotides, the CDR3 is TGCGCCAGCAGCCAAGGACACTCTGGGGCCAACGTCCTGACTTTC.

This clonotype was detected many times. The chain links TRBV7-2 to TRBJ2-1; 7 nucleotides align to TRBD2. The CDR3 covers 14 residues. J was trimmed by 2 bases and V by 5 bases; bases with no gene match: 3. Germline V gene data show CDR1 as SGHTA and CDR2 as FQGNSA. The CDR3 loop is CASSLSGPYNEQFF. DNA of the CDR3: TGTGCCAGCAGCCTTAGCGGGCCCTACAATGAGCAGTTCTTC.

This clonotype was seen ten or more times. The rearrangement joins TRBV29-1 to TRBJ2-5; 10 nucleotides match TRBD2. Germline CDR1 is SQVTM and CDR2 is ANQGSEA. The CDR3 contains 15 residues. Trimming removed 7 bases from V and 4 bases from J; junction bases left unmatched: 12. CDR3 region: CSADGLAGGLETQYF. The DNA of the CDR3 is TGCAGCGCCGACGGGTTAGCGGGAGGTTTAGAGACCCAGTACTTC.

The V gene is TRBV29-1, the J gene TRBJ1-2; tentatively, D is TRBD1 (5 bases). Germline CDR1 SQVTM, CDR2 ANQGSEA. V was clipped by 6 bases and J by 0 bases, with 14 bases between them. The CDR3 has 14 amino acids. DNA of the CDR3: TGCAGCGTCACACCACAGGACGCTAACTATGGCTACACCTTC. This gives the protein CSVTPQDANYGYTF.

The chain recombines TRBV3-1 with TRBJ2-7; 7 bases match TRBD2. The V gene's germline CDR1 is LGHDT and CDR2 YNNKEL (reference sequence). Trimming removed 4 bases from V and 6 bases from J; junction bases left unmatched: 18. The CDR3 is 17 amino acids. The DNA of the CDR3 is TGTGCCAGCAGCCCCCCCCCGGGGAGGGACCGAATTCGCGAGCAGTACTTC. It yields the protein CASSPPPGRDRIREQYF.

V is TRBV18 and J is TRBJ2-6; no reliable D call. Germline lookup yields CDR1 KGHSH and CDR2 LQKENI. With 1 base removed from V and 0 bases from J, the gap between germline ends came to 7 bases. The CDR3 extends over 16 amino acids. CDR3 bases: TGTGCCAGCTCACCACTCGGGTTCTCTGGGGCCAACGTCCTGACTTTC. Translating gives CASSPLGFSGANVLTF.

The chain joins TRBV4-2 to TRBJ1-6, with TRBD1 matching over 7 bases. V was pared by 3 bases and J by 5 bases, with 7 bases of the junction left unmatched. Germline lookup yields CDR1 LGHNA and CDR2 YNFKEQ. The CDR3 is 16 amino acids. The CDR3 DNA is TGTGCCAGCAGCCACGCGGACAGGCCCGATAATTCACCCCTCCACTTT. Its translation: CASSHADRPDNSPLHF.

This clonotype was detected only a few times. This chain links TRBV20-1 with TRBJ2-7, with 10 bases lining up with TRBD2. Trimming removed 2 bases from V and 6 bases from J; junction bases left unmatched: 1. Germline V gives CDR1 DFQATT, CDR2 SNEGSKA (reference sequence). The length of the CDR3 is 12 residues. The CDR3 DNA reads TGCAGTGCTAGAACTAGCGGGACCGAGCAGTACTTC. Translated, it gives CSARTSGTEQYF.

The chain employs TRBV9 and TRBJ2-7; 8 nucleotides line up with TRBD2. Germline assignment: CDR1 SGDLS and CDR2 YYNGEE. Trimming at V came to 4 bases and at J to 7 bases, leaving 16 bases not matched to a gene. CDR3 length: 16 amino acids. CDR3 DNA sequence: TGTGCCAGCAGCCCCAGCCGAGCGGGAGAGTCCCGGGAGCAGTACTTC. This encodes CASSPSRAGESREQYF.

This clonotype has a handful of counts. The genes are TRBV20-1 and TRBJ2-2; TRBD1 aligns across 9 bases. The CDR3 is made up of 14 amino acids. Germline lookup yields CDR1 DFQATT and CDR2 SNEGSKA (reference sequence). V lost 6 bases to trimming and J lost 3 bases; unmatched junction nucleotides: 5. The CDR3 is CSAVDRGYTGELFF. The CDR3 bases are TGCAGTGCCGTAGACAGGGGGTACACCGGGGAGCTGTTTTTT.

This clonotype has more than one count but fewer than ten. V usage is TRBV5-6 and J usage is TRBJ2-3; D possibly corresponds to TRBD1 (6 bases). The CDR3 is made up of 15 amino acids. Germline V lookup: CDR1 SGHDT, CDR2 YYEEEE. V dropped 3 bases and J dropped 3 bases, with 14 bases sitting between them. The CDR3 reads CASSYRAGVTDTQYF. Written as DNA, the CDR3 is TGTGCCAGCAGCTACAGGGCTGGGGTGACAGATACGCAGTATTTT.

In DNA form, the CDR3 reads TGTGCCAGCAGCCAAGATTCTTTGCGGGGACAGGGATACAATGAGCAGTTCTTC. It encodes CASSQDSLRGQGYNEQFF. The rearrangement joins TRBV3-1 to TRBJ2-1; 9 nucleotides agree with TRBD1. CDR1 and CDR2 (germline): LGHDT, YNNKEL (reference sequence). With V trimmed by 0 bases and J by 4 bases, 10 bases remained unmatched. The CDR3 contains 18 residues.

This clonotype appeared a few times. This chain joins TRBV6-2 or TRBV6-3 and TRBJ2-1; D is uncertain. The CDR3 extends over 15 amino acids. Germline CDR1 is MNHEY and CDR2 is SVGEGT. V dropped 7 bases and J dropped 0 bases, with 13 bases sitting between them. The CDR3 DNA sequence: TGTGCCAGCACCCGGGCTAGTCCCTCCTACAATGAGCAGTTCTTC. Its protein product is CASTRASPSYNEQFF.

CDR3 region: CAINPSPGQGYEQYF. The CDR3 coding sequence is TGTGCCATCAACCCCTCGCCGGGACAGGGATACGAGCAGTACTTC. The chain couples TRBV10-3 to TRBJ2-7; 9 nucleotides agree with TRBD1. CDR3 length: 15 amino acids. The V gene end was trimmed by 7 bases and the J gene end by 4 bases; junction bases not matched to a gene: 11. Germline CDR1 ENHRY, CDR2 SYGVKD.

The sample holds a few counts of this clonotype. V is TRBV4-1 and J is TRBJ2-1; TRBD2 agrees at 11 bases. The V and J ends lost 1 base and 6 bases, in that order; junction bases with no gene match: 2. The germline V gene has CDR1 MGHRA and CDR2 YSYEKL. The CDR3 runs to 15 residues. CDR3 coding DNA: TGCGCCAGCAGCCAAGCTCTAGCGGGGGGCAATGAGCAGTTCTTC. This encodes CASSQALAGGNEQFF.

This clonotype was recorded a few times. This sequence joins TRBV7-9 and TRBJ2-3; 7 positions agree with TRBD2. This CDR3 contains 16 residues. After removal of 4 bases from V and 0 bases from J, the junction contained 7 bases not matched to a gene. Looked up from germline, CDR1 is SEHNR and CDR2 is FQNEAQ (reference sequence). The CDR3 is CASSSASGSSTDTQYF. In DNA, the CDR3 is TGTGCCAGCAGCTCCGCTAGCGGATCTAGCACAGATACGCAGTATTTT.

At least ten counts were recorded for this clonotype. The rearrangement links TRBV7-6 to TRBJ2-3; TRBD2 matches at 10 bases. This CDR3 comprises 14 residues. Germline V gene sequence: CDR1 SGHVS, CDR2 FNYEAQ. Trimming removed 5 bases from V and 4 bases from J; junction bases left unmatched: 3. As DNA, the CDR3 is TGTGCCAGCAGCAGAGCGGGAGGGGCAGATACGCAGTATTTT. It encodes CASSRAGGADTQYF.